This T cell receptor beta chain is from a study of STAT3 mutations in large granular lymphocyte leukemia. TCRbeta libraries averaged about 44,000 productive templates per sample. Generated by immunoSEQ multiplex PCR, the TCRdb table keeps only in-frame clones and is missing some. This repertoire shows about 7,700 clones, roughly 79% found once; its top ten account for under 30%. Points on this clone: What it binds is unknown.

Germline V gene lookup returns CDR1 LNHDA and CDR2 SQIVND (reference sequence). The ends lost 3 bases at V and 4 bases at J; junction bases unmatched: 1. The CDR3 is made up of 14 amino acids. The study's findings and limits: Clonal expansion was inferred from other time points because no sample existed at each clone's first appearance. Some patients had dominant TCR clones larger than their STAT3 mutant burden. In about 30% of the 18 patients, new TCR clonotypes emerged after therapy. At least one immunodominant TCR beta clonotype appeared in every T-cell large granular lymphocyte leukemia patient.

The sequence derives from a woman aged 40 to 50 with T-cell large granular lymphocyte leukemia. Some clones in this sample may be carry-over from other donors' samples. The sequencing input was peripheral blood mononuclear cells. The chain couples TRBV19 to TRBJ2-1, with 9 bases aligning to TRBD1. For the CDR3, the DNA is TGTGCCAGTAGTATGGGGACAGGGTACAATGAGCAGTTCTTC. Translating it yields CASSMGTGYNEQFF. The full variable domain, rest sourced from reference TRBV19 and TRBJ2-1, is DGGITQSPKYLFRKEGQNVTLSCEQNLNHDAMYWYRQDPGQGLRLIYYSQIVNDFQKGDIAEGYSVSREKKESFPLTVTSAQKNPTAFYLCASSMGTGYNEQFFGPGTRLTVL.